The rows below give T cell receptor beta chains drawn from one sample of a study of blood T cell repertoires in COVID-19. Only in-frame clones appear in the TCRdb table, and some are missing; sequencing was by immunoSEQ multiplex PCR. The data show around 300,000 clones, approximately 86% seen once. The material sequenced was PBMCs or T cells enriched from blood (not recorded which). Receptors originate from a young woman who had recovered from COVID-19. CDR3s include the opening cysteine and the closing phenylalanine or tryptophan. Each record gives: V gene, D gene, clone size, J gene, CDR3 DNA, CDR3 protein. A D gene is named only where the DNA matches it firmly. Clone size is given for some rows only: seen once, a few or many times, or a class if the clone is expanded.

TRBV5-8	.	.	TRBJ2-3	TGTGCCAGCAGCTTGCTGTTCGGCGTGGTGGGGCTAACAGATACGCAGTATTTT	CASSLLFGVVGLTDTQYF
TRBV7-9	.	.	TRBJ2-3	TGTGCCAGCAGCCCCGACAGTTCCGAAGATACGCAGTATTTT	CASSPDSSEDTQYF
TRBV20-1	TRBD1	.	TRBJ1-1	TGCAGTGCTGAACAGGGGGCTGAAGCTTTCTTT	CSAEQGAEAFF
TRBV13	.	.	TRBJ2-5	TGTGCCAGCAGCACTCTAGCGAGGCAAGAGACCCAGTACTTC	CASSTLARQETQYF
TRBV6-4	TRBD2	.	TRBJ2-5	TGTGCCAGCAGTATAGTAGCGGGAGAGACCCAGTACTTC	CASSIVAGETQYF
TRBV29-1	TRBD1	.	TRBJ2-5	TGCAGCGTCTCCGGGACAGGGCCTGGGGGCCAAGAGACCCAGTACTTC	CSVSGTGPGGQETQYF
TRBV5-1	TRBD1	few	TRBJ1-1	TGCGCCAGCAGCTCCGGGACAGCCGCTAACACTGAAGCTTTCTTT	CASSSGTAANTEAFF
TRBV11-3	TRBD1	.	TRBJ2-6	TGTGCCAGTTCACTCCGGGACAGGGCGTCTGGGGCCAACGTCCTGACTTTC	CASSLRDRASGANVLTF
TRBV18	.	.	TRBJ1-2	TGTGCCAGCTCACTCCAGGGCGCCGGCTACACCTTC	CASSLQGAGYTF
TRBV7-3	TRBD1	few	TRBJ2-2	TGTGCCAGCAGCAAAGACAGGGGCACCGGGGAGCTGTTTTTT	CASSKDRGTGELFF
TRBV27	TRBD1	.	TRBJ2-1	TGTGCCAGCAGTACTTCAAGAACAGGGGTTAGGTTCTTC	CASSTSRTGVRFF
TRBV7-6	TRBD1	.	TRBJ2-2	TGTGCCAGCAGCCTACGACAGGGGGCGAGATCCGGGGAGCTGTTTTTT	CASSLRQGARSGELFF
TRBV28	TRBD1	few	TRBJ1-5	TGTGCCAGCAATACCCGGGACAGTTATCAGCCCCAGCATTTT	CASNTRDSYQPQHF
TRBV28	TRBD1	once	TRBJ1-4	TGTGCCAGCAGTTCCTCCAGGGGGACAAATGAAAAACTGTTTTTT	CASSSSRGTNEKLFF
TRBV30	TRBD2	.	TRBJ2-5	TGTGCCTGGAACGACCCGCGGTCGGGGGGGCGGGAGACCCAGTACTTC	CAWNDPRSGGRETQYF
TRBV7-6	TRBD2	.	TRBJ2-3	TGTGCCAGCAGCTCCCTAACTAGCGGGGTCAGGAATACGCAGTATTTT	CASSSLTSGVRNTQYF
TRBV3-1/TRBV3-2	TRBD2	.	TRBJ2-7	TGTGCCAGCAGCCTCAGCGGTAGCGGGAGCTCCTACGAGCAGTACTTC	CASSLSGSGSSYEQYF
TRBV28	.	once	TRBJ1-3	TGTGCCAGTTACTCTCTTCGGTTCTCTGGAAACACCATATATTTT	CASYSLRFSGNTIYF
TRBV13	TRBD1	.	TRBJ2-7	TGTGCCAGCAGCCATCGGACAGGAGGAACAACCGAGCAGTACTTC	CASSHRTGGTTEQYF
TRBV27	.	.	TRBJ2-1	TGTGCCAGCAGTCTAGTGGAAGGGGGCGGAGGGGAGCAGTTCTTC	CASSLVEGGGGEQFF
TRBV9	TRBD1	.	TRBJ1-4	TGTGCCAGCAGCGCCGAGGCCGGACAGGGTGTTGGAAAACTGTTTTTT	CASSAEAGQGVGKLFF
TRBV28	.	.	TRBJ1-2	TGTGCCAGCAGAGCCCCTCAGGAATTGTGGAACTATGGCTACACCTTC	CASRAPQELWNYGYTF
TRBV19	TRBD1	.	TRBJ1-5	TGTGCCAGTAGTATAGGGACAGGAGGAAATCAGCCCCAGCATTTT	CASSIGTGGNQPQHF
TRBV4-1	TRBD2	once	TRBJ2-1	TGCGCCAGCAGCCACGGACTAGCGGGAGGCCGGAACAATGAGCAGTTCTTC	CASSHGLAGGRNNEQFF
TRBV24-1	TRBD1	.	TRBJ2-7	TGTGCCACCAGTGATCCCGGGACAGGGATGAACGAGCAGTACTTC	CATSDPGTGMNEQYF
TRBV7-9	.	.	TRBJ2-1	TGTGCCAGCAGCTTTCCTAGCGACAATGAGCAGTTCTTC	CASSFPSDNEQFF
TRBV11-2	.	.	TRBJ2-7	TGTGCCAGCAGCCCACGGGTGGAGCAGTACTTC	CASSPRVEQYF
TRBV3-1/TRBV3-2	.	.	TRBJ2-7	TGTGCCAGCAGCAGAACTGCGGGACAGCGATACGAGCAGTACTTC	CASSRTAGQRYEQYF
TRBV5-6	TRBD1	.	TRBJ2-3	TGTGCCAGCAGCGCCCCGGGACAGGGGATAACAGATACGCAGTATTTT	CASSAPGQGITDTQYF
TRBV7-2	.	.	TRBJ2-5	TGTGCCAGCAGCTTAGTGAGGTCGGGCCGCATGGGGGGTGGGACCCAGTACTTC	CASSLVRSGRMGGGTQYF
TRBV7-9	TRBD2	.	TRBJ2-1	TGTGCCAGCAGGTCCGGGACTATGGGATCGGGTGAGCAGTTCTTC	CASRSGTMGSGEQFF
TRBV19	.	.	TRBJ2-7	TGTGCCAGTAGTCCGCGCCAATCCTACGAGCAGTACTTC	CASSPRQSYEQYF
TRBV7-9	TRBD2	.	TRBJ2-1	TGTGCCAGCAGCTTGGATAGCGGGGGGGACGAGCAGTTCTTC	CASSLDSGGDEQFF
TRBV9	.	once	TRBJ1-2	TGTGCCAGCAGTCAGACAGCAACCAGCTATGGCTACACCTTC	CASSQTATSYGYTF
TRBV6-5	.	.	TRBJ1-1	TGTGCCAGCAGGCGACCCACAGGGGAAGCTTTCTTT	CASRRPTGEAFF
TRBV14	TRBD1	.	TRBJ1-4	TGTGCCAGCAGCGCCCAGGACAGGGATGCAACTAATGAAAAACTGTTTTTT	CASSAQDRDATNEKLFF
TRBV28	TRBD1	.	TRBJ1-6	TGTGCCAGCAGGCCCACAGGGGATAATTCACCCCTCCACTTT	CASRPTGDNSPLHF
TRBV19	.	.	TRBJ1-1	TGTGCCAGTAGTAGGCTCGCGAACACTGAAGCTTTCTTT	CASSRLANTEAFF
TRBV9	TRBD1	.	TRBJ1-2	TGTGCCAGCAGCGTAAATCCGGGCAGGGGGAACTATGGCTACACCTTC	CASSVNPGRGNYGYTF
TRBV7-9	.	.	TRBJ1-2	TGTGCCAGCAGCTTAGTGTCGGGACAAATCAACTATGGCTACACCTTC	CASSLVSGQINYGYTF
TRBV3-1/TRBV3-2	TRBD1	.	TRBJ2-1	TGTGCCAGCAGCCCCAAAGCGAGGGGGCGCGGGAATGAGCAGTTCTTC	CASSPKARGRGNEQFF
TRBV28	TRBD1	.	TRBJ2-3	TGTGCCAGCAGTTTCGTTAACGGCTGGGCTCCGGGACAGGGCGGAGATACGCAGTATTTT	CASSFVNGWAPGQGGDTQYF
TRBV18	.	.	TRBJ2-3	TGTGCCAGCTCCCTTATTCCCAGGGAAACAGATACGCAGTATTTT	CASSLIPRETDTQYF
TRBV2	TRBD2	.	TRBJ2-3	TGTGCCAGCAGTGATTCAGCGGGGGCAAGCACAGATACGCAGTATTTT	CASSDSAGASTDTQYF
TRBV10-3	TRBD1	once	TRBJ1-1	TGTGCCATCAGTCCGACAGGGGATACTGAAGCTTTCTTT	CAISPTGDTEAFF
TRBV28	TRBD2	.	TRBJ2-3	TGTGCCAGCAGTTGGATTGCTAGCGGGGGGGCCATCCATACGCAGTATTTT	CASSWIASGGAIHTQYF
TRBV5-1	TRBD1	.	TRBJ2-7	TGCGCCAGCAGCTTTGACAGGGGCGAGCAGTACTTC	CASSFDRGEQYF
TRBV25-1	.	.	TRBJ1-5	TGTGCCAGCAGTGAAGCAGGTCCTAGCAATCAGCCCCAGCATTTT	CASSEAGPSNQPQHF
TRBV19	TRBD1	.	TRBJ1-5	TGTGCCAGTAGCCCACGCAGGGGGCGACGCAATCAGCCCCAGCATTTT	CASSPRRGRRNQPQHF
TRBV9	.	.	TRBJ2-3	TGTGCCAGCACCTACTCGACAGAGCACACAGATACGCAGTATTTT	CASTYSTEHTDTQYF
TRBV27	TRBD1	.	TRBJ2-3	TGTGCCAGCAGTTTATACAGGGGGACAGATACGCAGTATTTT	CASSLYRGTDTQYF